This TCR beta chain was sequenced in a study of T cells in localized non-small cell lung cancer. This CDR3 comprises 15 residues. Germline lookup yields CDR1 SGHDN and CDR2 FVKESK. V was shortened by 4 bases and J by 1 base, with 12 bases between the two germline ends. Worth noting for this clone: Antigen: not known.

Assay used: immunoSEQ multiplex PCR; TCRdb lists only in-frame clones, some missing. Of around 50,000 clones listed, 86% were seen once; the top ten hold about 5%. Findings and limits, study-wide: Increased T cell density in blood showed an association with longer overall survival. Of the top 100 tumor clones, median approximately 60 were in adjacent lung, 25 to 35 among its top 100.

This chain links TRBV14 with TRBJ2-3, with a tentative D call TRBD2 (5 bases). Sequencing used peripheral blood, obtained before any cancer treatment. The receptor's source is a woman aged 35 to 70 with stage I lung adenocarcinoma. CDR3 nucleotides: TGTGCCAGCAGCCCCCACACCGGGGGCACAGATACGCAGTATTTT. Residues: CASSPHTGGTDTQYF.